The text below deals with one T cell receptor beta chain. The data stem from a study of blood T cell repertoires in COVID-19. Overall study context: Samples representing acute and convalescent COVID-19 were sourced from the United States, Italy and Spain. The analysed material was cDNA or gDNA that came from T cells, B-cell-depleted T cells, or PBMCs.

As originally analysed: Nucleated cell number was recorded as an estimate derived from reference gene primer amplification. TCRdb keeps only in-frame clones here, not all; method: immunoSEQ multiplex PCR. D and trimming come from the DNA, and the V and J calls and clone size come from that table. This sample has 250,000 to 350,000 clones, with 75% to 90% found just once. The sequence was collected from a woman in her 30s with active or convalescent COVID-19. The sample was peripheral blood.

The CDR3 region is CSAIGGNTQYF. CDR3 in DNA: TGCAGTGCCATCGGGGGAAATACGCAGTATTTT. The chain is built from TRBV20-1 and TRBJ2-3; maybe TRBD2 (6 bases). The CDR3 has 11 amino acids. The V end lost 6 bases, the J end lost 7 bases, and 11 bases lay between the germline ends. In germline, CDR1 is DFQATT, CDR2 SNEGSKA (reference sequence).